One sample yielded the 7 T cell receptor beta chains listed below, sequenced in a study of beta chain features in type 1 diabetes. Sequencing targeted expressed TCRB transcripts, as all isolated RNA had been reverse transcribed. The assay was immunoSEQ multiplex PCR, and TCRdb's table has in-frame clones only and misses some. The top ten clones hold more than 0.02% of a sample with about 250,000 clones, less than 15% of them seen once. Sequencing input: naive CD4+ T cells from blood. All receptors derive from a woman between 40 and 50 years old in good health.

This rearrangement joins TRBV5-6 to TRBJ2-1; 15 nucleotides line up with TRBD2. From germline, CDR1 is SGHDT and CDR2 YYEEEE. The V and J ends lost 4 bases and 9 bases, in that order; junction bases with no gene match: 8. CDR3 length equals 16 residues. In DNA form, the CDR3 reads TGTGCCAGCAGCCCGGGACTAGCGGGGGGCCGGGGTGAGCAGTTCTTC. Amino acid sequence: CASSPGLAGGRGEQFF.

CDR3 in amino acids: CASSLTLAGGLNEQFF. CDR3 in DNA: TGTGCCAGCAGTTTAACTCTAGCGGGGGGTCTCAATGAGCAGTTCTTC. The chain recombines TRBV27 with TRBJ2-1; 11 bases line up with TRBD2. The junction had 6 bases not matched to a gene; V was cut back by 2 bases and J by 6 bases. This CDR3 is built from 16 residues. Germline assignment: CDR1 MNHEY and CDR2 SMNVEV (reference sequence).

This clone was observed a handful of times. The rearrangement links TRBV10-3 to TRBJ2-5, with D possibly TRBD2 on 5 matching bases. Germline lookup yields CDR1 ENHRY and CDR2 SYGVKD. With 6 bases removed from V and 5 bases from J, the gap between germline ends came to 16 bases. CDR3 length: 14 residues. DNA for the CDR3: TGTGCCATCAGCGAGGGAGAGTGGAGGGAGACCCAGTACTTC. Translating it yields CAISEGEWRETQYF.

In this sample, this clone turned up a few times. In DNA form, the CDR3 reads TGTGCCAGCAGCTTACGTCCAGGGGAAGGCGGGGAGCTGTTTTTT. Protein sequence: CASSLRPGEGGELFF. The chain couples TRBV11-2 to TRBJ2-2, with D possibly being TRBD1 (6 bases). Trimming left V 2 bases short and J 7 bases short, with 14 bases between. Germline V gene lookup returns CDR1 SGHAT and CDR2 FQNNGV. The CDR3 covers 15 residues.

This clone has just a few counts. CDR3 sequence: CASSRTSGGTDTQYF. The CDR3 DNA reads as TGTGCCAGCAGCCGGACTAGCGGGGGGACAGATACGCAGTATTTT. The genes are TRBV4-2 and TRBJ2-3; 14 bases agree with TRBD2. Germline CDR1 and CDR2: LGHNA and YNFKEQ. The J segment lost 3 bases and the V segment lost 4 bases, leaving 0 bases of the junction unmatched. The CDR3 consists of 15 residues.

This clone was seen more than once but under ten times. Other DNA sequences in the sample encode the same CDR3. This chain joins TRBV7-9 and TRBJ2-7; 7 bases map to TRBD1. Germline V CDR1 and CDR2: SEHNR, FQNEAQ (reference sequence). The CDR3 loop spans 14 amino acids. With V trimmed by 5 bases and J by 0 bases, 4 bases remained unmatched. CDR3 sequence reads: CASSLGQASYEQYF. The CDR3 coding sequence is TGTGCCAGCAGCCTTGGACAGGCCTCCTACGAGCAGTACTTC.

V gene TRBV19 combines with J gene TRBJ1-5; tentative D call: TRBD1 (6 bases). The CDR3 sequence is 12 residues long. V lost 6 bases and J lost 7, with 10 bases in between. Germline V lookup: CDR1 LNHDA, CDR2 SQIVND (reference sequence). CDR3 coding DNA: TGTGCCAGTAGCAGGGGAGGGCAGCCCCAGCATTTT. This codes for CASSRGGQPQHF. Variable domain in full (rest from reference TRBV19 and TRBJ1-5): DGGITQSPKYLFRKEGQNVTLSCEQNLNHDAMYWYRQDPGQGLRLIYYSQIVNDFQKGDIAEGYSVSREKKESFPLTVTSAQKNPTAFYLCASSRGGQPQHFGDGTRLSIL.